This T cell receptor (beta chain) was sequenced during a study of shared clonotypes between healthy human individuals. Study in general: Each donor had three CD4 naive, three CD4 memory, two CD8 naive and one CD8 memory plate.

Donation came from healthy HIV-negative adults that had no recent acute infections or vaccinations. The study separated CD4+ cells into CD45RA+ naive and CD45RA-negative memory subsets. The germline CDR1 and CDR2 sequences are MGHRA and YSYEKL. V lost 0 bases and J lost 6, with 9 bases in between. CDR3 length: 14 amino acids. Genomic DNA (from each subset) was split evenly across several immunoSEQ plates. Repertoires were generated with immunoSEQ multiplex PCR, while TCRdb's copy carries only in-frame clones and drops some. The sample has 2 million to 2.5 million clones, approximately 93% seen once. The receptor comes from a man between 18 and 35 years old in good health. Some clones in this sample may be carry-over from other donors' samples. The chain recombines TRBV4-1 with TRBJ2-1, with D unclear. The sample was naive CD4+ T cells from PBMCs. Subset defined: CD45RA+ positively selected. CDR3 region: CASSQDSRSNEQFF. The CDR3 nucleotides are TGCGCCAGCAGCCAAGATTCTAGAAGCAATGAGCAGTTCTTC.